The 4 T cell receptor beta chains in this list originate from one sample, sequenced in a study of blood T cells in healthy people across ages. For the second PCR, which ran for about 7 to 11 cycles, a sample-barcoded 5' primer and a J-beta primer mix were used. TCRdb used MiXCR to reprocess the 5' RACE reads, holding one entry per CDR3 protein. The sample yields around 710,000 distinct CDR3 sequences, roughly 45% seen once. The sample comprised blood. The receptor source for this set is a woman in her sixties in good health.

Only a few counts were recorded for this clonotype. The chain carries TRBV25-1 and TRBJ2-5; D not resolved. Germline-derived CDR1 and CDR2 are MGHDK and SYGVNS. V dropped 3 bases and J dropped 1 base, with 6 bases sitting between them. The CDR3 contains 13 residues. CDR3: CASSEVGQETQYF. The CDR3 DNA sequence: TGTGCCAGCAGTGAGGTGGGCCAAGAGACCCAGTACTTC.

The V call is TRBV29-1, the J call TRBJ1-1; possibly TRBD1 for D (5 bases). Looked up from germline, CDR1 is SQVTM and CDR2 is ANQGSEA. CDR3 size: 11 residues. The ends were cut back, 4 bases at V and 4 bases at J, with 7 bases in the middle. This CDR3 reads CSVVQGTEAFF. The DNA for the CDR3 is TGCAGCGTTGTGCAGGGCACTGAAGCTTTCTTT.

The chain is built from TRBV5-1 and TRBJ1-4; 9 bases map to TRBD1. Germline CDR1 SGHRS, CDR2 YFSETQ. Losses at the gene ends were 3 bases for V and 2 bases for J; bases not matched to a gene: 2. The length of the CDR3 is 15 residues. CDR3 sequence (DNA): TGCGCCAGCAGCTCAACAGGGGGCACTAATGAAAAACTGTTTTTT. Translation gives CASSSTGGTNEKLFF.

The V and J genes are TRBV15 and TRBJ1-1; unclear D gene. V was pared by 2 bases and J by 0 bases, with 13 bases between. CDR1 and CDR2 from the germline V gene are LNHNV and YYDKDF (reference sequence). This CDR3 spans 16 amino acids. As DNA, the CDR3 is TGTGCCACCAGCAGACCCAGGTACAAGATGAACACTGAAGCTTTCTTT. Translation: CATSRPRYKMNTEAFF.